This TCR beta chain was obtained from a study of T-cell reconstitution after alpha-beta-depleted transplantation in children. This clonotype appeared a single time. V was pared by 0 bases and J by 2 bases, with 20 bases between. Germline assignment: CDR1 DFQATT and CDR2 SNEGSKA (reference sequence). The CDR3 spans 17 residues. Construction of the TCRbeta library involved unique molecular identifiers. TCRdb re-called the PCR reads with MiXCR, one entry per CDR3 protein. Of fewer than 25,000 distinct CDR3 sequences in the sample, approximately 10% were seen once. V and J are TRBV20-1 and TRBJ2-7; D might be TRBD1 (5 bases). The material sequenced was PBMCs from the stem cell graft donor, taken from the stem cell graft. The sequence was collected from a human donor who donated a stem cell graft to a child with chronic granulomatous disease. CDR3 coding DNA: TGCAGTGCTAGAGATCATACCCAGACAGCAGACCCCTACGAGCAGTACTTC. Protein product: CSARDHTQTADPYEQYF.